This TCR beta chain was obtained from a study of T cell clonality in common variable immunodeficiency. Measured with immunoSEQ multiplex PCR; TCRdb has only the in-frame clones, and not every one. Listed here are some 54,000 clones without any singletons, the top ten holding 2% to 2.5%. Ten or more counts support this clone. The CDR3 end is not reached by the read, which stops 3 residues before it; the germline J gene fills it in. Trimming cost V 5 bases and J 2 bases, with 8 bases left between them. Germline CDR1 is SGHTA and CDR2 is FQGNSA. The CDR3 has 13 amino acids. The chain joins TRBV7-2 to TRBJ2-3; TRBD2 might be the D (5 bases). Sequencing was carried out using peripheral blood mononuclear cells. The sequence was obtained from a person between 18 and 75 years old in good health. CDR3 residues: CASSLGLTDTQYF. Incomplete CDR3 DNA: TGTGCCAGCAGCCTTGGACTCACAGATACG.